This T cell receptor (beta chain) was captured in a study of blood T cells in healthy people across ages. About the research overall: About one barcoded beta molecule per two T cells was captured by template switching. Study-wide points: Since the PBMCs were unsorted, naive and antigen-experienced cells could not be conclusively compared.

Those donating, healthy Caucasian individuals from Russia, were aged roughly 6 to 90. Samples each yielded at least 5 micrograms of total RNA. V was pared by 4 bases and J by 4 bases, with 2 bases of the junction left unmatched. This CDR3 comprises 14 residues. Concerning this clonotype itself: What it recognizes is unknown. A much bigger clone sits one base away, suggesting this may be a read error.

Next came a second PCR, run for about 6 to 11 cycles, which used a sample-barcoded 5' primer along with a J-beta primer mix. TCRdb itself ran the 5' RACE reads through MiXCR, one entry per CDR3 protein. The table includes 700,000 or so distinct CDR3 sequences, about 43% detected once. The TCR was taken from an elderly man in good health. What was sequenced was blood. The gene calls are TRBV12-3 or TRBV12-4 and TRBJ2-3, with 10 bases identical to TRBD1. Here the CDR3 DNA reads TGTGCCAGCAGTTCGACAGGGGGCGCAGATACGCAGTATTTT. Its translation: CASSSTGGADTQYF.